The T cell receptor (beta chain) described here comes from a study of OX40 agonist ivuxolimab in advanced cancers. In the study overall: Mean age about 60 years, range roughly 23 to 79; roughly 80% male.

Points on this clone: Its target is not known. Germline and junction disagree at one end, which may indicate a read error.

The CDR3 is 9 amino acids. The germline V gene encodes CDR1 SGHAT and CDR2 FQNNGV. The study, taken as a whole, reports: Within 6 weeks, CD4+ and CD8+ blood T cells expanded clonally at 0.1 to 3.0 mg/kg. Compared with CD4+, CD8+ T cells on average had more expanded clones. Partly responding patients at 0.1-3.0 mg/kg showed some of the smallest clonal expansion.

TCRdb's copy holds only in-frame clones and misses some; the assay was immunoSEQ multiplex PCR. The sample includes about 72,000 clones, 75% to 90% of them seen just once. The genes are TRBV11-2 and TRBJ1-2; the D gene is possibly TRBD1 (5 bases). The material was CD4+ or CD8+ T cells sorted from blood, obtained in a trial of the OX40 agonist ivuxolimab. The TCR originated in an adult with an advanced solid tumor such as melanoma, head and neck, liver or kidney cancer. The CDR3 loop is CASSLFGGF. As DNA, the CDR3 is TGTGCCAGCAGCTTATTTGGGGGCTTC.